This entry lists 23 T cell receptor beta chains sequenced from one sample in a study of blood T cell repertoires in COVID-19. Some clones are missing from TCRdb's copy, which holds only in-frame ones; the method was immunoSEQ multiplex PCR. The data show 200,000 or so clones, with over 80% seen just once and roughly 6.6% held by the top ten. Sequenced material: peripheral blood. The receptors derive from a woman between 35 and 50 years old with acute or convalescent COVID-19.

CDR3 sequence reads: CASSVHTGYEQYF. The CDR3, as DNA: TGTGCCAGCAGCGTTCATACAGGCTACGAGCAGTACTTC. V gene TRBV9 combines with J gene TRBJ2-7; D is perhaps TRBD1 (5 bases). CDR1 and CDR2 (germline): SGDLS, YYNGEE. The CDR3 is 13 residues long. The germline V and J ends were trimmed by 2 bases and 3 bases, with 9 bases remaining between them.

This chain links TRBV27 with TRBJ2-5, with D hard to call. Germline CDR1 reads MNHEY; CDR2 reads SMNVEV (reference sequence). Trimming cost V 6 bases and J 0 bases, with 17 bases left between them. The CDR3 consists of 16 residues. CDR3 amino acids: CASSYSVAVNQETQYF. The DNA of the CDR3 is TGTGCCAGCAGCTACTCAGTCGCGGTTAACCAAGAGACCCAGTACTTC.

The rearrangement joins TRBV6-1 to TRBJ1-4; D may be TRBD1 (5 bases). Trimming removed 0 bases at V and 7 bases at J, with 12 bases between. The CDR3 has 15 amino acids. The germline CDR1 and CDR2 sequences are MNHNS and SASEGT. The CDR3 protein is CASSEAPGVVEKLFF. CDR3 coding DNA: TGTGCCAGCAGTGAAGCTCCGGGGGTTGTTGAAAAACTGTTTTTT.

This chain uses TRBV27 with TRBJ2-1; TRBD1 matches 9 bases. The ends lost 7 bases at V and 1 base at J; junction bases unmatched: 8. Germline CDR1 is MNHEY and CDR2 is SMNVEV (reference sequence). This CDR3 comprises 16 residues. CDR3 coding DNA: TGTGCCAGCATAAATTTGGGGACAGGGTCCTACAATGAGCAGTTCTTC. Its protein product is CASINLGTGSYNEQFF.

The V and J genes are TRBV6-2 or TRBV6-3 and TRBJ2-2, with D perhaps matching TRBD1 (5 bases). The CDR3 is made up of 15 amino acids. V dropped 2 bases and J dropped 0 bases, with 7 bases sitting between them. Per germline, CDR1 MNHEY and CDR2 SVGEGT. The chain's CDR3 is CASSYGRANTGELFF. The CDR3 DNA reads TGTGCCAGCAGTTACGGCAGGGCGAACACCGGGGAGCTGTTTTTT.

In its sample, this clone was seen once. This same CDR3 is encoded by further DNA sequences in the sample. The genes are TRBV3-1 (or the pseudogene TRBV3-2) and TRBJ2-7; D perhaps matches TRBD1 (6 bases). The CDR3 is made up of 12 amino acids. V was pared by 2 bases and J by 6 bases, with 8 bases between. Germline V gene lookup returns CDR1 LGHDT and CDR2 YNNKEL (reference sequence). This CDR3 is CASSQSGVEQYF. The CDR3 bases are TGTGCCAGCAGCCAATCAGGGGTCGAGCAGTACTTC.

This chain connects TRBV11-1 to TRBJ2-1, with no clear D. V gave up 5 bases and J gave up 4 bases, with 3 bases separating them. The length of the CDR3 is 11 residues. Germline V gene data show CDR1 as SGHAT and CDR2 as FQDESV (reference sequence). The CDR3 loop reads CASSIYNEQFF. The CDR3 DNA follows: TGTGCCAGCAGCATATACAATGAGCAGTTCTTC.

The genes are TRBV3-1 (or the pseudogene TRBV3-2) and TRBJ2-5; D possibly corresponds to TRBD1 (6 bases). The CDR3 sequence is 14 residues long. CDR1 is LGHDT and CDR2 is YNNKEL in the germline V gene (reference sequence). The V and J ends lost 4 bases and 7 bases respectively, with 16 bases between them. Here the CDR3 reads CASSRGPGDRTQYF. Written as DNA, the CDR3 is TGTGCCAGCAGCCGGGGGCCAGGGGATCGGACCCAGTACTTC.

The chain links TRBV12-3 or TRBV12-4 to TRBJ2-1; no clear D gene. The CDR3 contains 11 residues. Trimming stripped 7 bases from V and 4 bases from J, with 5 bases between. The CDR3 loop reads CASTIYNEQFF. CDR3 DNA sequence: TGTGCCAGCACTATTTACAATGAGCAGTTCTTC.

The V and J genes are TRBV7-2 and TRBJ2-7; 8 nucleotides line up with TRBD2. The CDR3 runs to 15 residues. CDR1 and CDR2 from the germline V gene are SGHTA and FQGNSA. V dropped 6 bases and J dropped 3; count of bases not matched to a gene: 10. CDR3: CASSYLLGTSYEQYF. The DNA of the CDR3 is TGTGCCAGCAGTTACTTACTTGGGACTAGCTACGAGCAGTACTTC.

J is TRBJ2-1 and V is TRBV4-2; 10 bases align to TRBD2. With V trimmed by 0 bases and J by 8 bases, 7 bases remained unmatched. Germline-derived CDR1 and CDR2 are LGHNA and YNFKEQ. There are 16 residues in the CDR3. CDR3 nucleotide sequence: TGTGCCAGCAGCCAAGATGAAAGCGGGGGGGCCCATGAGCAGTTCTTC. The encoded protein is CASSQDESGGAHEQFF.

The V and J genes are TRBV5-6 and TRBJ1-4; D perhaps matches TRBD1 (5 bases). Germline V lookup: CDR1 SGHDT, CDR2 YYEEEE. Trimming took 0 bases from V and 2 from J, leaving 11 bases between them. The CDR3 runs 16 residues. For the CDR3, the DNA is TGTGCCAGCAGCTTGGTTCGGGGGGTGACTAATGAAAAACTGTTTTTT. Amino acids: CASSLVRGVTNEKLFF.

This chain uses TRBV7-6 with TRBJ1-5; unclear D gene. Germline values: CDR1 SGHVS, CDR2 FNYEAQ. The V end lost 5 bases, the J end lost 5 bases, and 10 bases lay between the germline ends. This CDR3 comprises 13 residues. The CDR3 DNA is TGTGCCAGCAGCCACGGGGATTATCAGCCCCAGCATTTT. It encodes CASSHGDYQPQHF. The complete variable domain, with remaining parts taken from reference TRBV7-6 and TRBJ1-5, reads GAGVSQSPRYKVTKRGQDVALRCDPISGHVSLYWYRQALGQGPEFLTYFNYEAQQDKSGLPNDRFSAERPEGSISTLTIQRTEQRDSAMYRCASSHGDYQPQHFGDGTRLSIL.

The CDR3 loop reads CASRYRGQLNEKLFF. The CDR3 DNA reads as TGCGCCAGCAGATACCGGGGACAGCTTAATGAAAAACTGTTTTTT. The chain is built from TRBV4-1 and TRBJ1-4; 7 bases are shared with TRBD1. This CDR3 has 15 residues. Unmatched junction bases numbered 8, after V lost 6 bases and J lost 4 bases. Germline V CDR1 and CDR2: MGHRA, YSYEKL.

This chain's CDR3 is CASSPFFGDQETQYF. In DNA, the CDR3 is TGTGCCAGCAGCCCATTCTTCGGGGACCAAGAGACCCAGTACTTC. The rearrangement joins TRBV7-2 to TRBJ2-5, with D tentatively TRBD2 (5 bases). V lost 5 bases and J 0 bases, leaving 13 bases between the germline ends. Germline V gene lookup returns CDR1 SGHTA and CDR2 FQGNSA. The CDR3 has 15 amino acids. Drawing the rest from reference TRBV7-2 and TRBJ2-5, the complete variable domain is GAGVSQSPSNKVTEKGKDVELRCDPISGHTALYWYRQSLGQGLEFLIYFQGNSAPDKSGLPSDRFSAERTGGSVSTLTIQRTQQEDSAVYLCASSPFFGDQETQYFGPGTRLLVL.

This rearrangement joins TRBV27 to TRBJ2-7; D unresolved. This CDR3 has 13 amino acids. The germline gives CDR1 MNHEY, CDR2 SMNVEV (reference sequence). Trimming cost V 6 bases and J 1 base, with 10 bases left between them. The CDR3 loop is CASRPTLSYEQYF. The CDR3 nucleotides read TGTGCCAGCAGACCGACACTTTCCTACGAGCAGTACTTC.

CDR3: CASRMGTSGRGETQYF. The CDR3 bases are TGTGCCAGCAGGATGGGGACTAGCGGGAGGGGAGAGACCCAGTACTTC. The chain has TRBV27 and TRBJ2-5; the match to TRBD2 covers 16 bases. The CDR3 is 16 amino acids. Looked up from germline, CDR1 is MNHEY and CDR2 is SMNVEV (reference sequence). The V and J ends lost 6 bases and 4 bases, in that order; junction bases with no gene match: 5.

The V call is TRBV30, the J call TRBJ2-3; D is perhaps TRBD2 (7 bases). Looked up from germline, CDR1 is GTSNPN and CDR2 is SVGIG (reference sequence). V was clipped by 4 bases and J by 2 bases, with 16 bases between them. This CDR3 has 15 amino acids. The CDR3 region has the DNA TGTGCCTGGAAACCTCGGGGGGCGATCACAGATACGCAGTATTTT. Translated: CAWKPRGAITDTQYF.

This clone was recorded once. The J gene is TRBJ1-6, the V gene TRBV28; maybe TRBD1 (5 bases). V was trimmed by 1 base and J by 9 bases, leaving 16 bases between them. This CDR3 contains 16 residues. Germline values: CDR1 MDHEN, CDR2 SYDVKM. The DNA for the CDR3 is TGTGCCAGCAGTTTATATGGGGCGCGGGGTGGTTCACCCCTCCACTTT. This encodes CASSLYGARGGSPLHF. Combining the CDR3 with reference TRBV28 and TRBJ1-6 gives the whole variable domain DVKVTQSSRYLVKRTGEKVFLECVQDMDHENMFWYRQDPGLGLRLIYFSYDVKMKEKGDIPEGYSVSREKKERFSLILESASTNQTSMYLCASSLYGARGGSPLHFGNGTRLTVT.

V usage is TRBV19 and J usage is TRBJ2-2; the match to TRBD1 covers 9 bases. CDR1 is LNHDA, CDR2 SQIVND, per germline (reference sequence). CDR3 length: 17 residues. Trimming took 2 bases from V and 8 from J; bases not matched to a gene: 12. The CDR3 nucleotides are TGTGCCAGTAGTATATCATCGTTGGCGACAGGGGGTGGGGAGCTGTTTTTT. This gives the protein CASSISSLATGGGELFF.

This clone was seen only once. The chain is built from TRBV6-4 and TRBJ2-1, with 7 bases identical to TRBD1. The germline CDR1 and CDR2 sequences are MRHNA and SNTAGT. Trimming removed 6 bases from V and 6 bases from J; junction bases left unmatched: 5. The CDR3 has 13 amino acids. The CDR3 coding sequence is TGTGCCAGCAGCGCGACAGGGAGCAATGAGCAGTTCTTC. Residues: CASSATGSNEQFF.

The chain is built from TRBV19 and TRBJ1-6; the match to TRBD1 covers 8 bases. Trimming took 4 bases from V and 7 from J; bases not matched to a gene: 6. CDR1 is LNHDA, CDR2 SQIVND, per germline (reference sequence). CDR3 length: 15 residues. In nucleotides, the CDR3 is TGTGCCAGTAGTAACCAGGGGGCCGGGAATTCACCCCTCCACTTT. This translates into CASSNQGAGNSPLHF.

The V gene is TRBV19, the J gene TRBJ2-1; 8 bases match TRBD2. The V gene's germline CDR1 is LNHDA and CDR2 SQIVND (reference sequence). This CDR3 has 15 residues. Germline trimming cut 7 bases from V and 6 bases from J; bases unmatched to any gene: 11. This chain's CDR3 is CASTTGTRGLNEQFF. CDR3 sequence (DNA): TGTGCCAGTACGACCGGGACTAGAGGACTCAATGAGCAGTTCTTC.